The 24 T cell receptor beta chains in this list originate from one sample, sequenced in a study of blood T cell repertoires in COVID-19. Assay used: immunoSEQ multiplex PCR; TCRdb lists only in-frame clones, some missing. The sample yields tens of thousands of clones, under 90% seen once. The source material was peripheral blood. The receptors shown here come from a man older than 75 with acute or convalescent COVID-19.

J is TRBJ2-7 and V is TRBV19; D call uncertain. Trimming stripped 1 base from V and 0 bases from J, with 7 bases between. The V gene's germline CDR1 is LNHDA and CDR2 SQIVND (reference sequence). The CDR3 extends over 14 amino acids. The CDR3 region has the DNA TGTGCCAGTAGTATAGGGCTGATCTCCTACGAGCAGTACTTC. This codes for CASSIGLISYEQYF.

V and J are TRBV6-2 or TRBV6-3 and TRBJ2-5; D unclear. V lost 4 bases, J lost 0 bases, and 3 bases lay in between. Germline loops: CDR1 MNHEY, CDR2 SVGEGT. The CDR3 is 12 residues long. The CDR3 reads CASSSNQETQYF. CDR3 in DNA: TGTGCCAGCAGTTCTAACCAAGAGACCCAGTACTTC.

V gene TRBV5-1 combines with J gene TRBJ2-7; D is undetermined. CDR1 SGHRS and CDR2 YFSETQ come from the germline V gene. Between the trimmed V and J ends, which lost 0 bases and 7 bases, there was a span of 17 bases. CDR3 size: 15 residues. The CDR3 region has the DNA TGCGCCAGCAGCTTGGACGGTGCCACCTTCGGGGAGCAGTACTTC. Translating gives CASSLDGATFGEQYF.

The genes are TRBV2 and TRBJ1-5; D is unresolved. The CDR3 runs 14 residues. The V end lost 1 base, the J end lost 4 bases, and 8 bases lay between the germline ends. Germline lookup yields CDR1 SNHLY and CDR2 FYNNEI. The CDR3 nucleotides read TGTGCCAGCAGTGAAGGGGCCTCGAATCAGCCCCAGCATTTT. Encoded protein: CASSEGASNQPQHF.

The J gene is TRBJ1-1, the V gene TRBV5-5; D remains ambiguous. This CDR3 is built from 13 residues. The germline V gene encodes CDR1 SGHKS and CDR2 YYEKEE (reference sequence). Trimming left V 4 bases short and J 3 bases short, with 10 bases between. The CDR3 protein is CASSIQVHTEAFF. The CDR3 DNA reads as TGTGCCAGCAGCATCCAGGTTCACACTGAAGCTTTCTTT.

CDR3 protein: CATETGGRRGTGELFF. The CDR3 DNA follows: TGTGCCACGGAGACAGGGGGCCGTCGGGGCACCGGGGAGCTGTTTTTT. This sequence joins TRBV6-4 and TRBJ2-2; 10 nucleotides line up with TRBD1. Germline V lookup: CDR1 MRHNA, CDR2 SNTAGT. With 10 bases clipped from V and 4 bases from J, the junction kept 12 bases outside the gene matches. The CDR3 has 16 residues.

The rearrangement uses TRBV5-1 and TRBJ2-2; 8 bases match TRBD2. Germline V gene lookup returns CDR1 SGHRS and CDR2 YFSETQ. V gave up 7 bases and J gave up 1 base; unmatched junction bases: 6. The CDR3 runs 15 residues. Here the CDR3 reads CASAPGLGNTGELFF. CDR3 in DNA: TGCGCCAGCGCACCGGGACTAGGGAACACCGGGGAGCTGTTTTTT.

V and J are TRBV15 and TRBJ2-7; no firm D call. Trimming took off 2 bases at V and 4 bases at J, with 6 bases between the two ends. From germline, CDR1 is LNHNV and CDR2 YYDKDF (reference sequence). The CDR3 sequence is 12 residues long. CDR3 loop: CATSRQFYEQYF. For the CDR3, the DNA is TGTGCCACCAGCAGACAGTTTTACGAGCAGTACTTC.

As DNA, the CDR3 is TGTGCCAGCAGTTTATTAGCGGAACCAAACAATGAGCAGTTCTTC. Translation: CASSLLAEPNNEQFF. The chain is built from TRBV27 and TRBJ2-1, with D perhaps TRBD2 (6 bases). This CDR3 is built from 15 residues. Germline V gene sequence: CDR1 MNHEY, CDR2 SMNVEV (reference sequence). V lost 1 base and J lost 5, with 12 bases in between.

The chain uses TRBV5-1 and TRBJ2-1; 7 bases line up with TRBD2. This CDR3 has 14 amino acids. The J segment lost 7 bases and the V segment lost 3 bases, leaving 7 bases of the junction unmatched. Germline V gives CDR1 SGHRS, CDR2 YFSETQ. The CDR3 sequence is CASSWTSDANEQFF. For the CDR3, the DNA is TGCGCCAGCAGCTGGACTAGTGACGCGAATGAGCAGTTCTTC.

The chain combines TRBV18 with TRBJ2-1; 10 bases map to TRBD2. CDR3 length equals 14 residues. The ends lost 5 bases at V and 8 bases at J; junction bases unmatched: 6. CDR1 and CDR2 from the germline V gene are KGHSH and LQKENI. CDR3 in amino acids: CASSSLAGADEQFF. In DNA, the CDR3 is TGTGCCAGCTCAAGTCTAGCGGGAGCCGATGAGCAGTTCTTC.

Concerning this clone: At one end the junction does not follow the germline gene, possibly because of a read error. This chain connects TRBV23-1 to TRBJ1-5; D is perhaps TRBD1 (5 bases). TRBV23-1 is designated an ORF whose function remains uncertain. This CDR3 comprises 10 residues. The CDR3 DNA sequence: TGCGCCAGCAGGCCTCGGTCCAGGGTTTTT. Amino acid sequence: CASRPRSRVF.

V is TRBV18 and J is TRBJ1-2; D is possibly TRBD1 (6 bases). The V end lost 3 bases, the J end lost 5 bases, and 22 bases lay between the germline ends. The CDR3 is made up of 17 amino acids. Germline-derived CDR1 and CDR2 are KGHSH and LQKENI. CDR3 residues: CASSPALRMDSLYGYTF. The DNA for the CDR3 is TGTGCCAGCTCACCCGCACTTAGAATGGACAGCCTATATGGCTACACCTTC. Full variable domain (remainder filled in from reference TRBV18 and TRBJ1-2): NAGVMQNPRHLVRRRGQEARLRCSPMKGHSHVYWYRQLPEEGLKFMVYLQKENIIDESGMPKERFSAEFPKEGPSILRIQQVVRGDSAAYFCASSPALRMDSLYGYTFGSGTRLTVV.

This rearrangement joins TRBV19 to TRBJ2-5, with 8 bases fitting TRBD2. This CDR3 is built from 14 residues. The ends lost 5 bases at V and 10 bases at J; junction bases unmatched: 12. Germline V lookup: CDR1 LNHDA, CDR2 SQIVND (reference sequence). CDR3 bases: TGTGCCAGTAGTGTTAGCGGGACGTCGGGGGACCAGTACTTC. Its translation: CASSVSGTSGDQYF.

The V and J genes are TRBV30 and TRBJ2-7; 9 bases are a match to TRBD2. V was pared by 6 bases and J by 4 bases, with 10 bases of the junction left unmatched. The CDR3 extends over 14 amino acids. The germline gives CDR1 GTSNPN, CDR2 SVGIG (reference sequence). The CDR3 DNA reads as TGTGCCTGCACGCGTAGCGGGAGACGATACGAGCAGTACTTC. Protein product: CACTRSGRRYEQYF.

The J gene is TRBJ1-2, the V gene TRBV29-1; no reliable D call. V was clipped by 0 bases and J by 5 bases, with 16 bases between them. The CDR3 runs to 15 residues. Germline V gene sequence: CDR1 SQVTM, CDR2 ANQGSEA. The CDR3 nucleotides read TGCAGCGTTGAAGAATCGCGAGTGGGGAGGTATGGCTACACCTTC. Translation gives CSVEESRVGRYGYTF. Using reference TRBV29-1 and TRBJ1-2 for the parts outside the CDR3, the full variable domain is SAVISQKPSRDICQRGTSLTIQCQVDSQVTMMFWYRQQPGQSLTLIATANQGSEATYESGFVIDKFPISRPNLTFSTLTVSNMSPEDSSIYLCSVEESRVGRYGYTFGSGTRLTVV.

The chain employs TRBV3-1 (or the pseudogene TRBV3-2) and TRBJ1-4, with 8 nucleotides matching TRBD1. Germline V gene lookup returns CDR1 LGHDT and CDR2 YNNKEL (reference sequence). The length of the CDR3 is 13 residues. Losses at the gene ends were 4 bases for V and 5 bases for J; bases not matched to a gene: 0. The CDR3 sequence: CASSRTGNEKLFF. CDR3 nucleotide sequence: TGTGCCAGCAGCCGGACAGGGAATGAAAAACTGTTTTTT.

The chain joins TRBV6-2 or TRBV6-3 to TRBJ1-1, with D perhaps matching TRBD1 (5 bases). The CDR3 sequence is 15 residues long. Germline V gene sequence: CDR1 MNHEY, CDR2 SVGEGT. Trimming shortened V by 5 bases and J by 4 bases, and 17 bases separated the two germline ends. CDR3 DNA sequence: TGTGCCAGCAGTCCCCGGGGGGGGGACGGCACTGAAGCTTTCTTT. Translating it yields CASSPRGGDGTEAFF.

V gene TRBV2 combines with J gene TRBJ2-7; perhaps TRBD2 as D (5 bases). Germline lookup yields CDR1 SNHLY and CDR2 FYNNEI. The CDR3 runs 14 residues. With 7 bases removed from V and 1 base from J, the gap between germline ends came to 14 bases. In DNA, the CDR3 is TGTGCCAGCACCGCGCTAGCCTCTTCCTACGAGCAGTACTTC. It codes for CASTALASSYEQYF.

The chain carries TRBV7-9 and TRBJ2-5; 9 nucleotides agree with TRBD2. CDR3 size: 15 residues. Per germline, CDR1 SEHNR and CDR2 FQNEAQ (reference sequence). With 7 bases clipped from V and 4 bases from J, the junction kept 10 bases outside the gene matches. The CDR3 reads CASMRASGTIETQYF. The CDR3 coding sequence is TGTGCCAGCATGAGGGCTAGCGGGACGATAGAGACCCAGTACTTC. The full variable domain, with the rest looked up from reference TRBV7-9 and TRBJ2-5, is DTGVSQNPRHKITKRGQNVTFRCDPISEHNRLYWYRQTLGQGPEFLTYFQNEAQLEKSRLLSDRFSAERPKGSFSTLEIQRTEQGDSAMYLCASMRASGTIETQYFGPGTRLLVL.

J is TRBJ1-2 and V is TRBV5-6, with D unresolved. V was shortened by 1 base and J by 8 bases, with 15 bases between the two germline ends. CDR3 size: 14 residues. Germline assignment: CDR1 SGHDT and CDR2 YYEEEE. The CDR3, as DNA: TGTGCCAGCAGCTTGTCTCCAGGATTAAGGGGCTACACCTTC. Translation: CASSLSPGLRGYTF.

The chain employs TRBV19 and TRBJ1-5, with 8 positions matching TRBD1. Germline V gene lookup returns CDR1 LNHDA and CDR2 SQIVND (reference sequence). J was trimmed by 5 bases and V by 5 bases; bases with no gene match: 11. The length of the CDR3 is 16 residues. Here the CDR3 reads CASSPRTDRVYQPQHF. For the CDR3, the DNA is TGTGCCAGTAGTCCTAGAACGGACAGGGTCTATCAGCCCCAGCATTTT.

This chain connects TRBV6-5 to TRBJ1-1; TRBD1 is a possible D gene (6 bases). This CDR3 has 13 residues. CDR1 and CDR2 (germline): MNHEY, SVGAGI. Trimming left V 6 bases short and J 3 bases short, with 11 bases between. The CDR3 DNA sequence: TGTGCCAGCAGACAGGGTGGGGACACTGAAGCTTTCTTT. Amino acids: CASRQGGDTEAFF.

The CDR3 DNA reads as TGTGCCAGCAGCCAAGAACCGGCGGGGAGAGGGAATGAGCAGTTCTTC. Protein sequence: CASSQEPAGRGNEQFF. The chain recombines TRBV14 with TRBJ2-1; D is perhaps TRBD2 (6 bases). The CDR3 is 16 amino acids. V was cut by 0 bases and J by 7 bases, with 16 bases left in between. Germline loops: CDR1 SGHDN, CDR2 FVKESK.